The entry below describes one T cell receptor beta chain. The table lists this clonotype with a few counts. This receptor's antigen is unknown. No base quality information exists; no much larger clone differs at one position. These data originate in a study of patients and donors after allogeneic stem cell transplantation (dated by TCRdb to the early 2020s). The method behind the library was RT-PCR. The sequencer was a NextSeq 550. TCRdb cleaned the public reads at Q25 with fastp, built clones with MiXCR and kept in-frame beta chains. All rows with the same CDR3 protein become a single entry with the most common DNA and genes. In this sample the table shows some 21,000 distinct CDR3 sequences, approximately 28% of which occur a single time. The ten largest clones represent around 45% of the sample. The germline V gene sets CDR1 to MDHEN and CDR2 to SYDVKM. V is trimmed back by 5 bases and J by 5 bases, and the junction contains 9 bases that no gene match accounts for. The CDR3 covers 15 residues, taking in both the cysteine and the phenylalanine. Of all the DNA, just the CDR3 is kept, 45 bases in frame from base 1.

The sequence was collected from a human donor who was either an allogeneic HSCT recipient or a stem cell or donor lymphocyte infusion donor (not recorded which). It is not recorded whose cells these are; they may come from a transplant donor. The source material was blood, either unsorted or a sorted T cell fraction (not recorded which). The sequence joins TRBV28 to TRBJ1-1; TRBD1 matches 9 bases in the middle. This receptor carries the CDR3 CASSPPRDRGTEAFF. The bases are TGTGCCAGCAGTCCGCCCCGCGACAGGGGGACTGAAGCTTTCTTT.